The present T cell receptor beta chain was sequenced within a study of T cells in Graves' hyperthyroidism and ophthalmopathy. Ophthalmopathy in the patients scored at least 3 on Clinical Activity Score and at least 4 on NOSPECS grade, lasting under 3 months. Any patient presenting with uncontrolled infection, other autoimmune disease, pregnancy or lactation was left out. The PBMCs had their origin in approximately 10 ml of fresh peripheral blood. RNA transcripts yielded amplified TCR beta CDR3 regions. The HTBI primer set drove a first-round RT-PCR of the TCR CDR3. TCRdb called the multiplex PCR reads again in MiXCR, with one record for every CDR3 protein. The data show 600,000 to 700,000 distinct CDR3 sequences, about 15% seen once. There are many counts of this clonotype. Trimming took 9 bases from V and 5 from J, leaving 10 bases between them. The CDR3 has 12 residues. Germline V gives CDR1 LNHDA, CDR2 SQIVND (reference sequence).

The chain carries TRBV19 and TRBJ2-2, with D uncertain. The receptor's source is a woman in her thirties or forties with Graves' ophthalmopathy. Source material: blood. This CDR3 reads CASSIGTGELFF. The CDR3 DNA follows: TGTGCCAGCAGCATAGGTACCGGGGAGCTGTTTTTT.